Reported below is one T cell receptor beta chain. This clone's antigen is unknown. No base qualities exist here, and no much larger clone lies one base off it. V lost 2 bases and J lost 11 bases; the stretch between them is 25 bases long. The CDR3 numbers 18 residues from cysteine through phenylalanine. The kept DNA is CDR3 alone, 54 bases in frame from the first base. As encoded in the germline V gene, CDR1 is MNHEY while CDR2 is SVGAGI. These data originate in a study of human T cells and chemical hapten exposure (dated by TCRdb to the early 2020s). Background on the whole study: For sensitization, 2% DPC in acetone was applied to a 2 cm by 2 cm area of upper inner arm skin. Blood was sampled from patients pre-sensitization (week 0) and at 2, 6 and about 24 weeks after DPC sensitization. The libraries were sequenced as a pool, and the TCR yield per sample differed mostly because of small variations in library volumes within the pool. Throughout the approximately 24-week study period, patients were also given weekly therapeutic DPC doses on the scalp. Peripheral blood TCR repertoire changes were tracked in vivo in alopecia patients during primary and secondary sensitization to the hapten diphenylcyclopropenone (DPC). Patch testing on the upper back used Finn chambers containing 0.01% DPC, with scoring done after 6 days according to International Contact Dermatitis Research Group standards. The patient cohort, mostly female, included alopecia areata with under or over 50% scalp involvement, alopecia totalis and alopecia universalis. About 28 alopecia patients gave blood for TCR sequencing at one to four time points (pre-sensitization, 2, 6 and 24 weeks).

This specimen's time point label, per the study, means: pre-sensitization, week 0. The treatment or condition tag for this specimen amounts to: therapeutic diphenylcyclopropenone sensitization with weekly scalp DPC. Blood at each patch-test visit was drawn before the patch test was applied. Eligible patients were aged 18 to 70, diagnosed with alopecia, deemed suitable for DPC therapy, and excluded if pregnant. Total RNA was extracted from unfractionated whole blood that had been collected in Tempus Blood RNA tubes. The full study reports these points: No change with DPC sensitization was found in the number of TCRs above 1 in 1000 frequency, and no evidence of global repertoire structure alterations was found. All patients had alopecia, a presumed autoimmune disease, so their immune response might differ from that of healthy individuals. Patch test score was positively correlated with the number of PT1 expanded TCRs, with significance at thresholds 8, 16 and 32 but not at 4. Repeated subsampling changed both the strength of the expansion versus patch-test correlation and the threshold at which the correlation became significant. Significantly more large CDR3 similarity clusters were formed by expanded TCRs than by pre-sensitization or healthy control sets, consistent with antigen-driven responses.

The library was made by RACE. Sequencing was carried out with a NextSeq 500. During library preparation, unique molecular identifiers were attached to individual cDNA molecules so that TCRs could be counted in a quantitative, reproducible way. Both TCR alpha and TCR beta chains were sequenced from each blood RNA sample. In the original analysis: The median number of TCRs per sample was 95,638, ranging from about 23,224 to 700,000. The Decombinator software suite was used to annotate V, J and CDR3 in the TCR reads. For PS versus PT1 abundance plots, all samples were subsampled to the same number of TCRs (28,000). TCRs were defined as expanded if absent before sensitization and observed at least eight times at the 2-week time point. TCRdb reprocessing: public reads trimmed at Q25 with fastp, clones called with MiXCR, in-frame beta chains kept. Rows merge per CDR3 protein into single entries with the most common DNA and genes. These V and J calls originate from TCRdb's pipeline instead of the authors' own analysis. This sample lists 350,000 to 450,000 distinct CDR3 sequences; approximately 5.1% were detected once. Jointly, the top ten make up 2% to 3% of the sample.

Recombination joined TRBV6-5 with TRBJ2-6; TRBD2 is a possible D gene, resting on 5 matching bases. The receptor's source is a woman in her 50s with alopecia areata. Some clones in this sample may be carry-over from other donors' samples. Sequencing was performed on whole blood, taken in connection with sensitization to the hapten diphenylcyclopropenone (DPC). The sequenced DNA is TGTGCCAGCAGTTACCTCGGGAACTCCCTTCCCGGTTGGGACGTCCTGACTTTC. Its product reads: CASSYLGNSLPGWDVLTF.